Listed below are T cell receptor beta chains from one sample, sequenced in a study of OX40 agonist ivuxolimab in advanced cancers. Only in-frame clones appear in the TCRdb table, and some are missing; sequencing was by immunoSEQ multiplex PCR. The sample yields about 64,000 clones, over 65% seen once. The sequencing here drew on CD4+ or CD8+ T cells sorted from blood, taken in a trial of the OX40 agonist ivuxolimab. The source is an adult with an advanced solid tumor such as melanoma, head and neck, liver or kidney cancer. Each CDR3 is given with its conserved first and last residue. D genes are given only for firm matches. Rows give clone size only sometimes, using once, few, many, or a class for an expanded clone.

V	J	D	size	DNA	CDR3
TRBV19	TRBJ2-7	TRBD1	NA	TGTGCCAGTACCCAAGGAGGGACAGGGTCCTACGAGCAGTACTTC	CASTQGGTGSYEQYF
TRBV7-9	TRBJ1-2	NA	NA	TGTGCCAGCAGCCCGACTGAGAATGGCTACACCTTC	CASSPTENGYTF
TRBV19	TRBJ1-5	NA	once	TGTGCCAGTAGAGGGGGCAATCAGCCCCAGCATTTT	CASRGGNQPQHF
TRBV6-1	TRBJ1-2	NA	NA	TGTGCCAGCAGTGAAGCTGAGGGCTGGATGTGGGGTGGCTACACCTTC	CASSEAEGWMWGGYTF
TRBV5-6	TRBJ1-2	NA	few	TGTGCCAGCAGCTTGAGGGTCTCCAGGGACTATCATGGCTACACCTTC	CASSLRVSRDYHGYTF
TRBV2	TRBJ2-7	NA	NA	TGTGCCAGCAGAAGGGACAGCGGGAGCTCCTACGAGCAGTACTTC	CASRRDSGSSYEQYF
TRBV6-1	TRBJ1-1	TRBD1	once	TGTGCCAGCAGTCTACAGGGGAGGTGGAACACTGAAGCTTTCTTT	CASSLQGRWNTEAFF
TRBV7-6	TRBJ2-5	NA	NA	TGTGCCAGCAGCTTGAGGCAGGGAGGAGAGACCCAGTACTTC	CASSLRQGGETQYF
TRBV7-6	TRBJ2-3	TRBD1	NA	TGTGCCAGCAGCTTAGCGCGACCAGGGGGTGCCGATACGCAGTATTTT	CASSLARPGGADTQYF
TRBV7-3	TRBJ2-3	TRBD2	NA	TGTGCCAGCAGCTTAATCGGGGCTAGCGGGAAAAGCACAGATACGCAGTATTTT	CASSLIGASGKSTDTQYF
TRBV7-9	TRBJ2-5	TRBD1	NA	TGTGCCAGCAGCTTAAGGACAGGTCGCCAAGAGACCCAGTACTTC	CASSLRTGRQETQYF
TRBV5-1	TRBJ2-1	TRBD2	once	TGCGCCAGCAGCCGAACTAGCGGGGGGGCCGGTGAGCAGTTCTTC	CASSRTSGGAGEQFF
TRBV7-3	TRBJ2-6	NA	NA	TGTGCCAGCAGCCGGGTCCTTCACTCTGGGGCCAACGTCCTGACTTTC	CASSRVLHSGANVLTF
TRBV27	TRBJ2-2	NA	NA	TGTGCCAGCAGTTTAGGGGACACCGGGGAGCTGTTTTTT	CASSLGDTGELFF
TRBV9	TRBJ2-2	TRBD2	NA	TGTGCCAGCACCTCTCGGACTAGCGGGAGTTTTGGGGAGCTGTTTTTT	CASTSRTSGSFGELFF
TRBV7-9	TRBJ1-5	NA	once	TGTGCCAGCAGTTCAGGGTCTGGCAATCAGCCCCAGCATTTT	CASSSGSGNQPQHF